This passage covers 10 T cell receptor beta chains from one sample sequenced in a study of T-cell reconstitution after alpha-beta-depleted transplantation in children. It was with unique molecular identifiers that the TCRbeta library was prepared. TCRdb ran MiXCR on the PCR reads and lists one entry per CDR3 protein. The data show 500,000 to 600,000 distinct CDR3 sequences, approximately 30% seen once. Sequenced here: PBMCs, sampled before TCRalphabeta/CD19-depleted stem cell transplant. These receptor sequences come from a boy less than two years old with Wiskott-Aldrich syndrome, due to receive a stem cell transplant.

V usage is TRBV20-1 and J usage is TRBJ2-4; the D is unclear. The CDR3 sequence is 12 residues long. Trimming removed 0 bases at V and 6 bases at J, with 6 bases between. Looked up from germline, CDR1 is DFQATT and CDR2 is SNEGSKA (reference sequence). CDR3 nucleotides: TGCAGTGCTAGAGATGGCAGAAACATTCAGTACTTC. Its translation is CSARDGRNIQYF.

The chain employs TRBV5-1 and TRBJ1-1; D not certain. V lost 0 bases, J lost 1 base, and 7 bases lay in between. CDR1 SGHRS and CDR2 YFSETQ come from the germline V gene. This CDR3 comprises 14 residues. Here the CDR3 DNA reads TGCGCCAGCAGCTTGGCCTGGGGGAACACTGAAGCTTTCTTT. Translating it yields CASSLAWGNTEAFF.

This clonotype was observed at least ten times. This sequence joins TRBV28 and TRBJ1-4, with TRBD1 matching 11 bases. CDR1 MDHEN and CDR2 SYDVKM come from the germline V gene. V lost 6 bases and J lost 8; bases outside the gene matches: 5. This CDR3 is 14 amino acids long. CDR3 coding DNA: TGTGCCAGCAGCTCTCGGACAGGGGGCGAAAAACTGTTTTTT. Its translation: CASSSRTGGEKLFF.

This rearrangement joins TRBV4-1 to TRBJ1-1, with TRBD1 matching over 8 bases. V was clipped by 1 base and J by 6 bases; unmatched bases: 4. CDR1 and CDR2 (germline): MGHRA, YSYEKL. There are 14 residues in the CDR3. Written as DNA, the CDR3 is TGCGCCAGCAGCCAAGCGGACAGGGCGGCTGAAGCTTTCTTT. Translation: CASSQADRAAEAFF.

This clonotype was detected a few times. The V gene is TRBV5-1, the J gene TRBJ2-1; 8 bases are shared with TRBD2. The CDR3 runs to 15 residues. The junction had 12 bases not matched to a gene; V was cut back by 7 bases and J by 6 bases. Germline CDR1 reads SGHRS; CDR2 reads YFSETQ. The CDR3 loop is CASHLSSGRCNEQFF. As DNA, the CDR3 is TGCGCCAGCCACCTCTCGAGCGGGAGATGCAATGAGCAGTTCTTC.

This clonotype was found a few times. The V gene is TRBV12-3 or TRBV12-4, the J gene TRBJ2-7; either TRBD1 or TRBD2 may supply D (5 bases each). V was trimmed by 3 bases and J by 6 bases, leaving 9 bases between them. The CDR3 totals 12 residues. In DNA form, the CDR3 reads TGTGCCAGCAGTTTCCCAGGGAGCGAGCAGTACTTC. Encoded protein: CASSFPGSEQYF.

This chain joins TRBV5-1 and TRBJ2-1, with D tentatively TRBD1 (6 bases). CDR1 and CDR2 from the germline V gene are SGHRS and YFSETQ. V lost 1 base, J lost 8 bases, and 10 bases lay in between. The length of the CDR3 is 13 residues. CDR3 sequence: CASSLTGRDEQFF. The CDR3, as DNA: TGCGCCAGCAGCTTGACAGGGCGGGATGAGCAGTTCTTC. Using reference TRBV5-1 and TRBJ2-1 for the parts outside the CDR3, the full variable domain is KAGVTQTPRYLIKTRGQQVTLSCSPISGHRSVSWYQQTPGQGLQFLFEYFSETQRNKGNFPGRFSGRQFSNSRSEMNVSTLELGDSALYLCASSLTGRDEQFFGPGTRLTVL.

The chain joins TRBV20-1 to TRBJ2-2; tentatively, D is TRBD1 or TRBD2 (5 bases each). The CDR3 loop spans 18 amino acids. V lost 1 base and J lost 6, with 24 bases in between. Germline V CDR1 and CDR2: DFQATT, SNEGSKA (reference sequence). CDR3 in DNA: TGCAGTGCTAGAGGGTCTTCTCAGGGACGCGGCCCCCCCGGGGAGCTGTTTTTT. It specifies CSARGSSQGRGPPGELFF.

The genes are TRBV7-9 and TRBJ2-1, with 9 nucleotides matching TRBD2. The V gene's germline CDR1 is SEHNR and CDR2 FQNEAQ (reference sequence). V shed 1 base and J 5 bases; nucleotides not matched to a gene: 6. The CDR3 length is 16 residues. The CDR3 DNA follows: TGTGCCAGCAGCTTAGAGTGGCTAGCGGGACACAATGAGCAGTTCTTC. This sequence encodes CASSLEWLAGHNEQFF.

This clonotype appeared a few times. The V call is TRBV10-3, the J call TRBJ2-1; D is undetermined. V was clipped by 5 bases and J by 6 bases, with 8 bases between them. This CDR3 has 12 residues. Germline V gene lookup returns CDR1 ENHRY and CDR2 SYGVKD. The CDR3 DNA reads TGTGCCATCAGTAGAACTGGCAATGAGCAGTTCTTC. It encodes CAISRTGNEQFF.